This TCR beta chain was profiled in a study of blood T cell repertoires in COVID-19. CDR3 length equals 15 residues. Germline lookup yields CDR1 SGHRS and CDR2 YFSETQ. After removal of 4 bases from V and 6 bases from J, the junction contained 5 bases not matched to a gene. As processed by the authors: Nucleated cell counts were estimated from reference gene primer amplification. Only in-frame clones appear in the TCRdb table, and some are missing; sequencing was by immunoSEQ multiplex PCR. V and J calls and clone size are given by that table; D and trimming were obtained from the DNA. This table holds 34,000 or so clones, over 90% found once.

The sequence was collected from a man aged 55 to 70 with active or convalescent COVID-19. Input material: peripheral blood. The rearrangement uses TRBV5-1 and TRBJ2-1; 12 bases are a match to TRBD2. DNA for the CDR3: TGCGCCAGCAGCCCTCTAGCGGGGGGGCCCAATGAGCAGTTCTTC. Translated: CASSPLAGGPNEQFF.